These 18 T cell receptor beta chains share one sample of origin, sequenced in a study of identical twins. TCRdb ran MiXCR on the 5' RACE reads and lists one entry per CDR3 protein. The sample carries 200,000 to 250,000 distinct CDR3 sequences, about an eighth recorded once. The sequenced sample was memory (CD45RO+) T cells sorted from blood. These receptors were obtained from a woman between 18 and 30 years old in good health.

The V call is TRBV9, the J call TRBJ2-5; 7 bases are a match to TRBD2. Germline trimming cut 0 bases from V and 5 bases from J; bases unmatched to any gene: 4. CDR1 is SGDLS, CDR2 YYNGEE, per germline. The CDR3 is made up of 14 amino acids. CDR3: CASSVDAGVETQYF. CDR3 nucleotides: TGTGCCAGCAGCGTAGACGCGGGAGTCGAGACCCAGTACTTC.

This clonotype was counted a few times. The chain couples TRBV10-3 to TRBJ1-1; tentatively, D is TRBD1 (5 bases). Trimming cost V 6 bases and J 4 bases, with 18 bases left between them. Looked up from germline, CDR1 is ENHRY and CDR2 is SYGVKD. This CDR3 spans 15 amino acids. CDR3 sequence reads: CAISATGYGPTEAFF. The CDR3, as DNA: TGTGCCATCAGCGCTACAGGTTACGGACCCACTGAAGCTTTCTTT.

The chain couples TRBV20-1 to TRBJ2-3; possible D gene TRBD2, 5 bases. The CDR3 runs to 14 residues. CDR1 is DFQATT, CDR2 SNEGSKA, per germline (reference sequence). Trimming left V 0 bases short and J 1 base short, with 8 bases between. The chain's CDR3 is CSARDRRGTDTQYF. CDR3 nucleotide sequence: TGCAGTGCTAGAGATCGGCGGGGCACAGATACGCAGTATTTT.

CDR3 bases: TGCAGTGCTAGTTCGGTGAGGGAGTCTGAAGCTTTCTTT. This sequence encodes CSASSVRESEAFF. J is TRBJ1-1 and V is TRBV20-1; D not certain. This CDR3 contains 13 residues. CDR1 DFQATT and CDR2 SNEGSKA come from the germline V gene (reference sequence). The ends were cut back, 3 bases at V and 6 bases at J, with 14 bases in the middle.

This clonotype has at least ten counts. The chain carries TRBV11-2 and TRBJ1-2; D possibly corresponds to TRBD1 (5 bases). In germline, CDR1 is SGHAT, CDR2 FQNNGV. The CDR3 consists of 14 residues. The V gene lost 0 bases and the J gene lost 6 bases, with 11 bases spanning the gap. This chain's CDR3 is CASSLDAGVHGYTF. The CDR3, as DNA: TGTGCCAGCAGCTTAGATGCGGGGGTCCATGGCTACACCTTC.

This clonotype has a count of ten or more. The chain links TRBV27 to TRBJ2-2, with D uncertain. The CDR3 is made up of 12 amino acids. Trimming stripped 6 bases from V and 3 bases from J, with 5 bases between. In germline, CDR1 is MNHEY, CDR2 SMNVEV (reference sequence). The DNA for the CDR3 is TGTGCCAGCAGCCGGGACACCGGGGAGCTGTTTTTT. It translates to CASSRDTGELFF.

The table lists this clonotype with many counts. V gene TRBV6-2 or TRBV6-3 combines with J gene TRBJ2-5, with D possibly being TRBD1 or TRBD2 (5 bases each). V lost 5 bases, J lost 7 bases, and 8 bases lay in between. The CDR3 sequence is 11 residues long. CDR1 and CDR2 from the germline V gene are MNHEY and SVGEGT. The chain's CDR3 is CASSDGTTQYF. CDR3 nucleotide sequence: TGTGCCAGCAGTGATGGGACGACCCAGTACTTC.

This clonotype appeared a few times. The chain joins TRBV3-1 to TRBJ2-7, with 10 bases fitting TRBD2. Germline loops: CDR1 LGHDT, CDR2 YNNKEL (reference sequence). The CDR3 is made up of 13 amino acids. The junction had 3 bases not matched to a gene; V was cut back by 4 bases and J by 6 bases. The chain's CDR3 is CASSLSGRSEQYF. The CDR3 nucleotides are TGTGCCAGCAGCCTTAGCGGGAGGTCCGAGCAGTACTTC.

CDR3 amino acids: CASSSLWSRPYEQYF. CDR3 DNA: TGTGCCAGCAGTTCCCTCTGGTCCAGGCCTTACGAGCAGTACTTC. The V gene is TRBV12-3 or TRBV12-4, the J gene TRBJ2-7; D gene unclear. CDR3 length: 15 residues. Trimming left V 4 bases short and J 4 bases short, with 17 bases between.

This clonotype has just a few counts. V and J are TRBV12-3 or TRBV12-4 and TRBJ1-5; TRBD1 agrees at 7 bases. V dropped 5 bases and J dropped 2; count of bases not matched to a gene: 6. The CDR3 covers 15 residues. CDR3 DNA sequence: TGTGCCAGCAGTCAAAATACAGGGGGCAATCAGCCCCAGCATTTT. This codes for CASSQNTGGNQPQHF.

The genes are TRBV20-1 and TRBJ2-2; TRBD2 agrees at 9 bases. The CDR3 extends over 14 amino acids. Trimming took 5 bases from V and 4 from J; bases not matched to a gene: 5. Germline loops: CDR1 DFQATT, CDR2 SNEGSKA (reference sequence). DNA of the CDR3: TGCAGTGCTGCGGGGGGGCCTGGCACCGGGGAGCTGTTTTTT. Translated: CSAAGGPGTGELFF.

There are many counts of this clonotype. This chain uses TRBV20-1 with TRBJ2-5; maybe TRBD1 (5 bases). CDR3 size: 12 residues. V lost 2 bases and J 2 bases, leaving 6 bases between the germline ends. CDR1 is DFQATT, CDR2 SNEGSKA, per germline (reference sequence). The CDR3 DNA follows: TGCAGTGCTAGACACAGGCAAGAGACCCAGTACTTC. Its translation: CSARHRQETQYF.

CDR3 nucleotide sequence: TGTGCCAGCAGTTATATAGCGGGGGGTCTTAATGAGCAGTTCTTC. It translates to CASSYIAGGLNEQFF. The rearrangement uses TRBV6-5 and TRBJ2-1; 10 nucleotides align to TRBD2. Germline CDR1 is MNHEY and CDR2 is SVGAGI. V was pared by 3 bases and J by 7 bases, with 6 bases of the junction left unmatched. The CDR3 has 15 residues.

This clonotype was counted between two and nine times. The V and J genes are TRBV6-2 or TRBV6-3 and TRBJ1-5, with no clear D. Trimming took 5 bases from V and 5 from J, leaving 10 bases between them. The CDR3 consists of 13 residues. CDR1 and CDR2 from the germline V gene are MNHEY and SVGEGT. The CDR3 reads CASSDVGHQPQHF. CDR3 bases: TGTGCCAGCAGTGACGTTGGGCATCAGCCCCAGCATTTT.

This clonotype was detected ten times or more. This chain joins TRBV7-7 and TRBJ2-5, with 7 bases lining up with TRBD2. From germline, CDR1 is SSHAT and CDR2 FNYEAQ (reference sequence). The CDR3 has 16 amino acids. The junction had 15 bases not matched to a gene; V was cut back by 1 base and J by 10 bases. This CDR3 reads CASSLGIAGPGEGQYF. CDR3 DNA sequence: TGTGCCAGCAGCTTAGGGATAGCGGGCCCGGGGGAGGGCCAGTACTTC.

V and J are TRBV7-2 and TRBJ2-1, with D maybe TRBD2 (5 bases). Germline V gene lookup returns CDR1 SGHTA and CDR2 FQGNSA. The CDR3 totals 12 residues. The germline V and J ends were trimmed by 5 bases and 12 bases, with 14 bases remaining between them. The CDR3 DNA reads TGTGCCAGCAGCCAAACGGGGTATAGGCAGTTCTTC. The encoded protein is CASSQTGYRQFF.

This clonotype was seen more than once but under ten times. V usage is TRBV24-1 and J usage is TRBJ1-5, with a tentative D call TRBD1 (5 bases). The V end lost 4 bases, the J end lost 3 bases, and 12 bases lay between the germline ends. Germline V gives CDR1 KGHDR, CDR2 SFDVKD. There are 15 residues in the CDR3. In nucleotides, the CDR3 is TGTGCCACCAGTGAAAAGGGGAACTTCAATCAGCCCCAGCATTTT. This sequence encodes CATSEKGNFNQPQHF.

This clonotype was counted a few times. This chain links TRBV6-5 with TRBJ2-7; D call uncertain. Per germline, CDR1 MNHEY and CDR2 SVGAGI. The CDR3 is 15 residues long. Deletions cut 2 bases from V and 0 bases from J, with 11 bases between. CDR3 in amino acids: CASSYVLGSSYEQYF. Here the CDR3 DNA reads TGTGCCAGCAGTTACGTCCTCGGATCCTCCTACGAGCAGTACTTC.